This passage covers 5 T cell receptor beta chains from one sample sequenced in a study of T cells in Graves' hyperthyroidism and ophthalmopathy. RNA transcripts gave rise to amplified TCR beta CDR3 regions. The TCR CDR3 was amplified in a first-round RT-PCR using the HTBI primer set. TCRdb called the multiplex PCR reads again in MiXCR, with one record for every CDR3 protein. The sample gives about 520,000 distinct CDR3 sequences, around 24% of which show up once; around 11% is in the top ten. The sample was blood. These receptors all come from a woman aged 25 to 39 with Graves' ophthalmopathy.

The chain's CDR3 is CAWSTTNYGYTF. CDR3 in DNA: TGTGCCTGGAGCACAACTAACTATGGCTACACCTTC. The V gene is TRBV30, the J gene TRBJ1-2; D gene unclear. The V end lost 3 bases, the J end lost 0 bases, and 5 bases lay between the germline ends. CDR1 is GTSNPN, CDR2 SVGIG, per germline (reference sequence). The CDR3 covers 12 residues.

This clonotype was picked up a small number of times. The CDR3 region is CASRGKTVEAFF. CDR3 coding DNA: TGTGCCAGCAGGGGGAAGACGGTTGAAGCTTTCTTT. The chain links TRBV12-3 or TRBV12-4 to TRBJ1-1; D not resolved. The ends were cut back, 6 bases at V and 7 bases at J, with 12 bases in the middle. The CDR3 totals 12 residues.

This clonotype was counted many times. This sequence joins TRBV27 and TRBJ1-2; D unresolved. V lost 2 bases and J 7 bases, leaving 17 bases between the germline ends. Germline V gene sequence: CDR1 MNHEY, CDR2 SMNVEV (reference sequence). The CDR3 has 15 residues. CDR3 nucleotides: TGTGCCAGCAGTTTAACGAGCCCCCGAATGGGTGGCTACACCTTC. This codes for CASSLTSPRMGGYTF.

This clonotype was observed at least ten times. This chain uses TRBV18 with TRBJ2-7, with TRBD2 identical over 9 bases. Germline CDR1 reads KGHSH; CDR2 reads LQKENI. V shed 3 bases and J 2 bases; nucleotides not matched to a gene: 5. The CDR3 spans 15 residues. The CDR3, as DNA: TGTGCCAGCTCACCTCGGAGCGGGGGGACCTACGAGCAGTACTTC. Its protein is CASSPRSGGTYEQYF.

The chain links TRBV20-1 to TRBJ1-6; unclear D gene. The CDR3 covers 12 residues. CDR1 is DFQATT and CDR2 is SNEGSKA in the germline V gene (reference sequence). The ends were cut back, 1 base at V and 9 bases at J, with 7 bases in the middle. The CDR3 coding sequence is TGCAGTGCTAGAGGCCTGGGTTCACCCCTCCACTTT. Protein sequence: CSARGLGSPLHF.